A selection of T cell receptor beta chains follows, all from one sample in a study of cytomegalovirus exposure and HLA in healthy donors. The protocol was immunoSEQ multiplex PCR, while the TCRdb copy is restricted to in-frame clones and leaves out a portion. The profile covers 200,000 or so clones, with around 83% appearing a single time and 13% taken by the ten largest. The sequencing input was PBMCs. The receptors shown here come from a woman younger than 45 in good health and CMV-seropositive. Both conserved end residues are part of each CDR3. A D gene is named only where the DNA matches it firmly. Expanded clones get a size class; other rows say once, few or many, or leave the size out.

CDR3 DNA: TGTGCCAGCAGCTCGTTCGGGGACTCGAACACCGGGGAGCTGTTTTTT
CDR3 protein: CASSSFGDSNTGELFF
J gene: TRBJ2-2
V gene: TRBV11-3
clone size: -
D gene: -

CDR3 DNA: TGTGCCATCGGAAGACAGGGAAACAGCAATCAGCCCCAGCATTTT
CDR3 protein: CAIGRQGNSNQPQHF
J gene: TRBJ1-5
V gene: TRBV10-3
clone size: -
D gene: TRBD1

CDR3 DNA: TGTGCCAGCAGCCCGGGGACAGGGGGGGAGACCCAGTACTTC
CDR3 protein: CASSPGTGGETQYF
J gene: TRBJ2-5
V gene: TRBV11-2
clone size: -
D gene: TRBD1

CDR3 DNA: TGTGCCAGTAGTATAGAGGACAGCATCGGTGGCTACACCTTC
CDR3 protein: CASSIEDSIGGYTF
J gene: TRBJ1-2
V gene: TRBV19
clone size: once
D gene: -

CDR3 DNA: TGTGCCAGTAGTAGGACACTGAGCACAGATACGCAGTATTTT
CDR3 protein: CASSRTLSTDTQYF
J gene: TRBJ2-3
V gene: TRBV19
clone size: -
D gene: -

CDR3 DNA: TGTGCCAGCAGCTTACAGGGAACCTACTCCTACAATGAGCAGTTCTTC
CDR3 protein: CASSLQGTYSYNEQFF
J gene: TRBJ2-1
V gene: TRBV7-9
clone size: -
D gene: -

CDR3 DNA: TGTGCCAGCAGCCAAAGGACAGGGGGGTCCGAGCAGTACTTC
CDR3 protein: CASSQRTGGSEQYF
J gene: TRBJ2-7
V gene: TRBV4-2
clone size: -
D gene: TRBD1

CDR3 DNA: TGCGCCAGCAGCTTGTCGACAGACACTGAAGCTTTCTTT
CDR3 protein: CASSLSTDTEAFF
J gene: TRBJ1-1
V gene: TRBV5-1
clone size: -
D gene: -

CDR3 DNA: TGTGCCAGCAGTGGCGGGGAAGTGTGGGAGCAGTACTTC
CDR3 protein: CASSGGEVWEQYF
J gene: TRBJ2-7
V gene: TRBV28
clone size: -
D gene: -

CDR3 DNA: TGTGCCAGCAGTCCCCAGGTGCTAGCGGGAGCACTGCAGTACTTC
CDR3 protein: CASSPQVLAGALQYF
J gene: TRBJ2-7
V gene: TRBV2
clone size: few
D gene: TRBD2

CDR3 DNA: TGTGCCAGCAGCTTAGCGGGAGAAACCTACGAGCAGTACTTC
CDR3 protein: CASSLAGETYEQYF
J gene: TRBJ2-7
V gene: TRBV5-5
clone size: -
D gene: TRBD2

CDR3 DNA: TGTGCCAGCAGTTTAAGTCGCGCCAATCAGCCCCAGCATTTT
CDR3 protein: CASSLSRANQPQHF
J gene: TRBJ1-5
V gene: TRBV28
clone size: -
D gene: -

CDR3 DNA: TGTGCCAGCAGCTTAAACGGCGGAGGAAACTACAATGAGCAGTTCTTC
CDR3 protein: CASSLNGGGNYNEQFF
J gene: TRBJ2-1
V gene: TRBV7-3
clone size: -
D gene: -

CDR3 DNA: TGTGCCAGCAGCTTCCAGGGAACGAACACCGGGGAGCTGTTTTTT
CDR3 protein: CASSFQGTNTGELFF
J gene: TRBJ2-2
V gene: TRBV5-6
clone size: -
D gene: -

CDR3 DNA: TGTGCCAGCAGTGAAACTGGGCGTGAAAAACTGTTTTTT
CDR3 protein: CASSETGREKLFF
J gene: TRBJ1-4
V gene: TRBV6-5
clone size: many
D gene: -

CDR3 DNA: TGTGCCAGCAGTGACCCCCTAGCGGGAGGCCTCAATGAGCAGTTCTTC
CDR3 protein: CASSDPLAGGLNEQFF
J gene: TRBJ2-1
V gene: TRBV27
clone size: -
D gene: TRBD2

CDR3 DNA: TGTGCCAGTAGTATGAGAGTAGCCTACGAGCAGTACTTC
CDR3 protein: CASSMRVAYEQYF
J gene: TRBJ2-7
V gene: TRBV19
clone size: -
D gene: -

CDR3 DNA: TGTGCTATCCGGCGGGAAGGGACCTACGAGCAGTACTTC
CDR3 protein: CAIRREGTYEQYF
J gene: TRBJ2-7
V gene: TRBV6-5
clone size: -
D gene: -

CDR3 DNA: TGTGCCAGCAGTGGAGACAGGGGGGGCGAGCAGTACTTC
CDR3 protein: CASSGDRGGEQYF
J gene: TRBJ2-7
V gene: TRBV2
clone size: few
D gene: TRBD1

CDR3 DNA: TGTGCCAGCAGGCTGGTCGGGGGGAATACTGAAGCTTTCTTT
CDR3 protein: CASRLVGGNTEAFF
J gene: TRBJ1-1
V gene: TRBV28
clone size: -
D gene: -

CDR3 DNA: TGTGCCAGCAGCAGACAGGAAATAAACTCCTACGAGCAGTACTTC
CDR3 protein: CASSRQEINSYEQYF
J gene: TRBJ2-7
V gene: TRBV6-5
clone size: -
D gene: -